This is a list of T cell receptor beta chains from one sample in a study of preoperative IRX-2 immunotherapy in early breast cancer. The data were produced by immunoSEQ multiplex PCR, yet TCRdb's version contains in-frame clones alone and is incomplete. The data contain about 42,000 clones, roughly 77% of them singletons. The sequenced sample was tumor tissue, obtained after IRX-2 immunotherapy. The receptors were sampled from a human donor with breast cancer. Each CDR3 is given with its conserved first and last residue. The D gene is left open where the match is weak. Size is omitted from some rows. Given values are once, few, many or a class for expanded clones.

clone_size	v_call	cdr3_length	j_call	d_call	cdr3_aa	cdr3_nt
-	TRBV10-2	14	TRBJ2-4	-	CASSSTEAKNIQYF	TGCGCCAGCAGTTCCACTGAAGCCAAAAACATTCAGTACTTC
-	TRBV19	14	TRBJ2-2	-	CASSIGGFGGELFF	TGTGCCAGTAGTATTGGAGGGTTCGGCGGGGAGCTGTTTTTT
-	TRBV19	15	TRBJ1-2	-	CASSLPGGLGYGYTF	TGTGCCAGTAGTCTCCCCGGGGGCTTGGGCTATGGCTACACCTTC
-	TRBV6-8	15	TRBJ2-3	-	CASRPGSSGTDTQYF	TGTGCCAGCAGGCCAGGTTCGTCAGGGACAGATACGCAGTATTTT
-	TRBV5-1	15	TRBJ1-2	-	CASSLGTGKDYGYTF	TGCGCCAGCAGCTTGGGTACAGGGAAAGACTATGGCTACACCTTC
-	TRBV6-4	14	TRBJ1-2	TRBD1	CASASLQGRNGYTF	TGTGCCAGCGCTTCACTACAGGGGAGAAATGGCTACACCTTC
-	TRBV29-1	13	TRBJ1-2	TRBD1	CSVRSGTGGGYTF	TGCAGCGTCCGATCCGGGACAGGGGGAGGCTACACCTTC
once	TRBV29-1	12	TRBJ2-7	-	CSVGYTAYEQYF	TGCAGCGTTGGTTACACTGCCTACGAGCAGTACTTC
-	TRBV6-8	14	TRBJ1-5	TRBD1	CASSGQGSNQPQHF	TGTGCCAGCAGTGGACAGGGGAGCAATCAGCCCCAGCATTTT
once	TRBV12-1	16	TRBJ1-5	-	CASSFAYDREAQPQHF	TGTGCCAGCAGCTTTGCGTATGACAGGGAGGCGCAGCCCCAGCATTTT
-	TRBV19	14	TRBJ2-5	TRBD1	CASTGTGSGETQYF	TGTGCCAGTACTGGGACAGGGTCAGGAGAGACCCAGTACTTC
-	TRBV19	13	TRBJ1-3	-	CASSQGIGNTIYF	TGTGCCAGTAGTCAGGGGATCGGAAACACCATATATTTT
-	TRBV6-8	14	TRBJ1-4	TRBD1	CASSTRGSYEKLFF	TGTGCCAGCAGTACCAGGGGGTCTTACGAAAAACTGTTTTTT
-	TRBV19	16	TRBJ2-2	TRBD1	CASLQPQGALTGELFF	TGTGCCAGTCTTCAACCCCAGGGGGCCCTCACCGGGGAGCTGTTTTTT
-	TRBV19	13	TRBJ2-7	TRBD2	CASSMTSGYEQYF	TGTGCCAGTAGTATGACTAGCGGCTACGAGCAGTACTTC
-	TRBV29-1	12	TRBJ1-1	TRBD1	CSALTGESGAFF	TGCAGCGCCTTAACAGGGGAGAGCGGGGCTTTCTTT
once	TRBV7-7	16	TRBJ2-3	-	CASSFAGLSSTDTQYF	TGTGCCAGCAGCTTCGCAGGCCTATCTAGCACAGATACGCAGTATTTT
-	TRBV10-1	13	TRBJ2-7	TRBD2	CASSVTSGAEQYF	TGCGCCAGCAGTGTTACTAGCGGGGCTGAGCAGTACTTC
-	TRBV19	13	TRBJ1-4	-	CAGFQGLNEKLFF	TGTGCCGGATTTCAGGGTCTTAATGAAAAACTGTTTTTT
-	TRBV11-3	15	TRBJ2-7	-	CASSSLPEGFYEQYF	TGTGCCAGCAGCTCCCTGCCTGAGGGGTTCTACGAGCAGTACTTC
-	TRBV6-4	17	TRBJ1-4	-	CASSRPAPDSPGEKLFF	TGTGCCAGCAGTCGACCCGCGCCTGACAGTCCCGGTGAAAAACTGTTTTTT
-	TRBV6-8	15	TRBJ2-3	TRBD2	CAIRETSVGTDTQYF	TGTGCCATCAGGGAAACTAGCGTAGGCACAGATACGCAGTATTTT
once	TRBV18	15	TRBJ2-6	-	CASSPGDSAGGVLTF	TGTGCCAGCTCACCAGGGGATTCTGCGGGCGGCGTCCTGACTTTC
-	TRBV5-1	15	TRBJ2-5	TRBD2	CASSPEGRGGKTQYF	TGCGCCAGCAGCCCAGAGGGTCGGGGGGGAAAGACCCAGTACTTC
-	TRBV4-1	15	TRBJ2-1	-	CASSQDQEGQVEQFF	TGCGCCAGCAGCCAAGATCAGGAAGGGCAGGTTGAGCAGTTCTTC